This record covers a single T cell receptor (beta chain). Its specificity is not known. The data stem from a study of identical twins. Study conclusions and caveats: The degree of excess twin sharing was weaker in beta out-of-frame sequences.

TCRdb fed the 5' RACE reads into MiXCR, producing one record per CDR3 protein. The sample holds some 440,000 distinct CDR3 sequences, 20% to 30% seen once. V lost 2 bases and J 4 bases, leaving 3 bases between the germline ends. The V gene's germline CDR1 is LGHDT and CDR2 YNNKEL (reference sequence). The CDR3 totals 12 residues. In addition, the sample was reused for a study of T cells expressing NK-cell markers. This second study says: CD8+ T cells in over 5 donors included dominant NKG2C+ clonotypes at roughly 1.0-8%.

The source of this sequence is a woman between 18 and 29 years old in good health. The rearrangement uses TRBV3-1 and TRBJ2-1; no firm D call. Sequencing was done on a sample of CD4+ T cells sorted from blood. The CDR3 nucleotides read TGTGCCAGCAGCCAAACTTACAATGAGCAGTTCTTC. Amino acid sequence: CASSQTYNEQFF.